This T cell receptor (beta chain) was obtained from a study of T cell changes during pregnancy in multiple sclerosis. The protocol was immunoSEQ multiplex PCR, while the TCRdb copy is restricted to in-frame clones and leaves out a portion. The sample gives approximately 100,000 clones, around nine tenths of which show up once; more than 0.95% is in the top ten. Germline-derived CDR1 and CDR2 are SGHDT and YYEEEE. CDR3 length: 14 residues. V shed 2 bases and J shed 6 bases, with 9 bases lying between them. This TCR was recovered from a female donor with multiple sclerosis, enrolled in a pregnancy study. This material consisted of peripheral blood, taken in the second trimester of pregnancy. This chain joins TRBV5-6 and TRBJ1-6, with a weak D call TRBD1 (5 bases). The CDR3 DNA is TGTGCCAGCAGCTTCGCAGGGCTTAATTCACCCCTCCACTTT. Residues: CASSFAGLNSPLHF.